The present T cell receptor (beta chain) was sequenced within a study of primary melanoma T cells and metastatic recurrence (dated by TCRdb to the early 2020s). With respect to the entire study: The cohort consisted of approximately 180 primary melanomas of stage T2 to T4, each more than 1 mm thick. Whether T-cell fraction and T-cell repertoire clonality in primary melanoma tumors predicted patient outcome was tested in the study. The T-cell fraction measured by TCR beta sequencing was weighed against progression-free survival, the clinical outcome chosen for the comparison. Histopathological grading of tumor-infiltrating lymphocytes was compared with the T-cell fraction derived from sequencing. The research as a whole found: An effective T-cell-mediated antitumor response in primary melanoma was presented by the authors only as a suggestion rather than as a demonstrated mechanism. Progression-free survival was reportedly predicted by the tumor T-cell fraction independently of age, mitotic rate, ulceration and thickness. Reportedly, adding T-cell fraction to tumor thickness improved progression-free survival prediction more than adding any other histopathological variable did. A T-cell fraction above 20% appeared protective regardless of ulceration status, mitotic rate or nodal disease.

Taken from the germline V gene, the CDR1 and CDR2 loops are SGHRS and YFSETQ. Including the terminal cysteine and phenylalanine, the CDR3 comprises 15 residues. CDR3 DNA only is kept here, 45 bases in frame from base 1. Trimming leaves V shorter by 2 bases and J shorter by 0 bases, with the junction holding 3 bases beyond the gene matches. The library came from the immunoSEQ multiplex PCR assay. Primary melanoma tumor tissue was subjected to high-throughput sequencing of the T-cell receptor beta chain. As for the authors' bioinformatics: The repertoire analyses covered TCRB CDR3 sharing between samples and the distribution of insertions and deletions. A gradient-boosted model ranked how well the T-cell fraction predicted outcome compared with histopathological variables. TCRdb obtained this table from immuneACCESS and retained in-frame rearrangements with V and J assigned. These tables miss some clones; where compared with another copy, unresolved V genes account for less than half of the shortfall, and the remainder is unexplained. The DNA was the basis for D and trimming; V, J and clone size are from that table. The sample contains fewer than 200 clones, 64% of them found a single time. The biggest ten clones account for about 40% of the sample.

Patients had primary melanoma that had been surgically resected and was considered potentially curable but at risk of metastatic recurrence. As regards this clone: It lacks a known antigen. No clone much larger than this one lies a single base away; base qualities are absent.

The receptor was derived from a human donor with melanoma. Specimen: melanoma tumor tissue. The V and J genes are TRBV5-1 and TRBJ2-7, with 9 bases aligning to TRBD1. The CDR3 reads CASSFATGGSYEQYF. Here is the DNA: TGCGCCAGCAGCTTTGCGACAGGGGGCTCCTACGAGCAGTACTTC.